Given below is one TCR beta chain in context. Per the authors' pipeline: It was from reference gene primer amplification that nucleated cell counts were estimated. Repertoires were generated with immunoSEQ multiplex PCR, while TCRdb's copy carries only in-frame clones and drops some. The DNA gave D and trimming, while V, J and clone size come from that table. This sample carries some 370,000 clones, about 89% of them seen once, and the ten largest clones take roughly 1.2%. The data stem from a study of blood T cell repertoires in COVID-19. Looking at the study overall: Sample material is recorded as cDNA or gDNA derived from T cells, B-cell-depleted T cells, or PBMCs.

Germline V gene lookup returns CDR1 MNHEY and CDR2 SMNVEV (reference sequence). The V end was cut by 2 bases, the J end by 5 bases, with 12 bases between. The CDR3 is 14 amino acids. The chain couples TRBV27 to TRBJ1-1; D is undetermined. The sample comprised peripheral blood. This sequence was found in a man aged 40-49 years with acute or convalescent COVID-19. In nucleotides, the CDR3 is TGTGCCAGCAGTTTAGCGGGCCGAAGGACTGAAGCTTTCTTT. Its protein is CASSLAGRRTEAFF.